The 7 T cell receptor beta chains below come from one sample, sequenced in a study of lymphopenia after photon versus proton radiotherapy. TCRdb's table, derived via immunoSEQ multiplex PCR, lists solely in-frame clones and lacks some. The table records 150,000 to 200,000 clones, 80% to 90% of them present only once. The source material was peripheral blood, sampled from a patient treated with photon-based radiotherapy. The receptors derive from a man aged 50 to 59 with gastric cancer.

This clone is a singleton in its sample. This chain connects TRBV28 to TRBJ1-1; D perhaps matches TRBD1 (6 bases). The CDR3 is made up of 14 amino acids. The germline V gene has CDR1 MDHEN and CDR2 SYDVKM. Between the trimmed V and J ends, which lost 6 bases and 5 bases, there was a span of 16 bases. This CDR3 is CASRSGGAGTEAFF. The CDR3 bases are TGTGCCAGCAGGTCGGGGGGCGCAGGGACTGAAGCTTTCTTT.

The chain carries TRBV2 and TRBJ2-1, with 7 bases that match TRBD2. Trimming removed 4 bases from V and 5 bases from J; junction bases left unmatched: 5. The CDR3 sequence is 14 residues long. From germline, CDR1 is SNHLY and CDR2 FYNNEI. CDR3 sequence reads: CASSAEGGDNEQFF. In DNA form, the CDR3 reads TGTGCCAGCAGTGCGGAGGGAGGGGACAATGAGCAGTTCTTC.

The chain recombines TRBV5-1 with TRBJ2-7; no definite D call. In germline, CDR1 is SGHRS, CDR2 YFSETQ. This CDR3 is built from 13 residues. The V and J ends lost 0 bases and 6 bases respectively, with 10 bases between them. The CDR3 loop is CASSLATLSEQYF. The CDR3 nucleotides are TGCGCCAGCAGCTTGGCCACGCTGTCCGAGCAGTACTTC.

V and J are TRBV19 and TRBJ2-5; D gene ambiguous. The CDR3 contains 15 residues. The V gene's germline CDR1 is LNHDA and CDR2 SQIVND (reference sequence). The germline V and J ends were trimmed by 5 bases and 2 bases, with 15 bases remaining between them. The CDR3 nucleotides read TGTGCCAGTAGTTCAAAATTGGCGGTTCAAGAGACCCAGTACTTC. Amino acids: CASSSKLAVQETQYF. The full variable domain, rest sourced from reference TRBV19 and TRBJ2-5, is DGGITQSPKYLFRKEGQNVTLSCEQNLNHDAMYWYRQDPGQGLRLIYYSQIVNDFQKGDIAEGYSVSREKKESFPLTVTSAQKNPTAFYLCASSSKLAVQETQYFGPGTRLLVL.

The chain uses TRBV18 and TRBJ2-5; TRBD1 or TRBD2 may be the D gene (5 bases each). V lost 3 bases and J 2 bases, leaving 10 bases between the germline ends. Germline V CDR1 and CDR2: KGHSH, LQKENI. The CDR3 is 14 residues long. The CDR3 here is CASSPGPGQETQYF. The CDR3 DNA reads as TGTGCCAGCTCACCGGGACCAGGGCAAGAGACCCAGTACTTC. Supplemented by reference TRBV18 and TRBJ2-5, the full variable domain reads NAGVMQNPRHLVRRRGQEARLRCSPMKGHSHVYWYRQLPEEGLKFMVYLQKENIIDESGMPKERFSAEFPKEGPSILRIQQVVRGDSAAYFCASSPGPGQETQYFGPGTRLLVL.

CDR3 in amino acids: CASSRQGVGNEQFF. CDR3 DNA sequence: TGTGCCAGCAGTCGTCAGGGGGTGGGCAATGAGCAGTTCTTC. The chain joins TRBV6-1 to TRBJ2-1; 7 bases fit TRBD1. Germline V lookup: CDR1 MNHNS, CDR2 SASEGT. Trimming at V came to 5 bases and at J to 6 bases, leaving 7 bases not matched to a gene. The CDR3 is 14 residues long.

The chain joins TRBV9 to TRBJ2-1; D ambiguous. The germline V gene encodes CDR1 SGDLS and CDR2 YYNGEE. The germline V and J ends were trimmed by 0 bases and 4 bases, with 8 bases remaining between them. This CDR3 contains 14 residues. For the CDR3, the DNA is TGTGCCAGCAGCGTAGTGGTTAGTTACAATGAGCAGTTCTTC. Amino acids: CASSVVVSYNEQFF.